This TCR beta chain was sequenced for a study of metastatic and nonmetastatic thyroid tumors. About the study: The study looked at repertoires side by side in blood and in tumor or nodule tissue from malignant and benign thyroid patients. The study's findings and limits: A significant increase in TCR beta diversity was reportedly seen in malignant thyroid tumors relative to benign nodules, in blood and tumor.

CDR1 is LGHDT and CDR2 is YNNKEL in the germline V gene (reference sequence). CDR3 length: 12 amino acids. V was shortened by 3 bases and J by 4 bases, with 4 bases between the two germline ends. This clone is termed medium-sized. What it binds is not known. Thyroid surgery had not been preceded by any treatment in any patient. As originally analysed: Across clinicopathological groups, CDR3 differences served as the basis for building a distant-metastasis classifier for papillary thyroid cancer. TCRdb re-called the PCR reads through MiXCR. TCRdb, not the authors, supplied the V and J calls. Counted here are approximately 16,000 clones, about an eighth occurring once; the ten biggest clones make up about 15%.

Sequenced input: tumor tissue. The sequence came from a female donor with papillary thyroid cancer or a benign thyroid nodule (not recorded which). Some clones in this sample may be carry-over from other donors' samples. This sequence joins TRBV3-1 and TRBJ1-3; D remains ambiguous. The CDR3, as DNA: TGTGCCAGCAGCCATGAAGGAAACACCATATATTTT. This gives the protein CASSHEGNTIYF.